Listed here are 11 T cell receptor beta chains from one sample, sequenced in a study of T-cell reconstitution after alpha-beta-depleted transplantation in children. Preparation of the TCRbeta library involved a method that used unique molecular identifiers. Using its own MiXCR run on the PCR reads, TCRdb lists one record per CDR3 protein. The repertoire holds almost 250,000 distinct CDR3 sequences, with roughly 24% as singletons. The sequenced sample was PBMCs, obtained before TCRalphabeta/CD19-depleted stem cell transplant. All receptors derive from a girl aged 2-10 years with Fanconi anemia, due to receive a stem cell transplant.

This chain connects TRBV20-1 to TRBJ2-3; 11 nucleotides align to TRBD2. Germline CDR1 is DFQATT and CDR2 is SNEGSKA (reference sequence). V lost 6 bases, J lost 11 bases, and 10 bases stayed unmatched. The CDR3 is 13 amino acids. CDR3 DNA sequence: TGCAGTGCCGGGCGACTAGCGGGACGGGGGCAGTATTTT. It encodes CSAGRLAGRGQYF.

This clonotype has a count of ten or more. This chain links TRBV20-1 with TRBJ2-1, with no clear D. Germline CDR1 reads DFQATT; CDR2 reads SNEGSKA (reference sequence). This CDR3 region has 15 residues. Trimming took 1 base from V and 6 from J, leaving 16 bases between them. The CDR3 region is CSARARVLSPNEQFF. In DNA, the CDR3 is TGCAGTGCTAGAGCCCGAGTCCTGTCCCCCAATGAGCAGTTCTTC.

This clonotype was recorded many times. The CDR3 bases are TGCAGTCGACTAGCGGGGACCTACGAGCAGTACTTC. It is translated as CSRLAGTYEQYF. The chain has TRBV20-1 and TRBJ2-7; 11 positions agree with TRBD2. CDR3 length: 12 amino acids. V trimming: 8 bases; J trimming: 2 bases; junction bases outside the gene matches: 2. CDR1 DFQATT and CDR2 SNEGSKA come from the germline V gene (reference sequence).

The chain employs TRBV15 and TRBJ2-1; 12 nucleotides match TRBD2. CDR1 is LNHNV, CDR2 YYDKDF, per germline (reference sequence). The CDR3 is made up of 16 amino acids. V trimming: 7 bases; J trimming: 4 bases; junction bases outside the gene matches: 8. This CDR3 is CATTPLAGGLYNEQFF. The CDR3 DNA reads TGTGCCACCACCCCACTAGCGGGGGGCCTATACAATGAGCAGTTCTTC.

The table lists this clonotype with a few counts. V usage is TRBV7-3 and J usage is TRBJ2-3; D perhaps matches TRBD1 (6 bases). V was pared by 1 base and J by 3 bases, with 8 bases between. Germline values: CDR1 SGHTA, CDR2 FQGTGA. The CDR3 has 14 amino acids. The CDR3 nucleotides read TGTGCCAGCAGCTTAATGCAGGGGACAGATACGCAGTATTTT. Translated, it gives CASSLMQGTDTQYF.

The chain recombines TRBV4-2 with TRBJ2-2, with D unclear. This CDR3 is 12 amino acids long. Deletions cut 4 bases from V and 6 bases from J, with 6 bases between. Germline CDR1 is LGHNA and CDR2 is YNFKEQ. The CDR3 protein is CASSLGPGELFF. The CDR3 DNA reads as TGTGCCAGCAGCCTAGGCCCCGGGGAGCTGTTTTTT.

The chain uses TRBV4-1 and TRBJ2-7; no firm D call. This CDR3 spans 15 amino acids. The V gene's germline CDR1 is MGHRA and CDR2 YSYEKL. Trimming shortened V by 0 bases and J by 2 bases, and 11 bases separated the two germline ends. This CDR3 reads CASSQDRQVTYEQYF. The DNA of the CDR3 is TGCGCCAGCAGCCAAGATAGGCAGGTGACCTACGAGCAGTACTTC.

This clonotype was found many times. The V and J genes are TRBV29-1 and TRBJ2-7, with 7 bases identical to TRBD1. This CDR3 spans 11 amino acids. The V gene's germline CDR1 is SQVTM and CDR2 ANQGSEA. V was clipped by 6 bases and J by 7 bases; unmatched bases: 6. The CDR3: CSVATGQEQYF. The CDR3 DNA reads TGCAGCGTGGCGACAGGGCAAGAGCAGTACTTC.

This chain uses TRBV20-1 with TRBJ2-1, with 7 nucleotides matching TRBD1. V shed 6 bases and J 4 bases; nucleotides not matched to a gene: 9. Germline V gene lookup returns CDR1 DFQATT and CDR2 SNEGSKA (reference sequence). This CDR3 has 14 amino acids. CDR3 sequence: CSAIQGGFYNEQFF. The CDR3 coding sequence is TGCAGTGCCATACAAGGGGGCTTTTACAATGAGCAGTTCTTC.

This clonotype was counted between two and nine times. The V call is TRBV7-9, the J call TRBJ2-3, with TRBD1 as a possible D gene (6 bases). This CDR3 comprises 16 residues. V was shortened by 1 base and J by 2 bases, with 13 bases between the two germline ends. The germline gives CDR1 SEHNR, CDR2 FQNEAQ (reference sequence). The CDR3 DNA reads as TGTGCCAGCAGCTTAGGGCAGGGGCCTAACACAGATACGCAGTATTTT. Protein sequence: CASSLGQGPNTDTQYF.

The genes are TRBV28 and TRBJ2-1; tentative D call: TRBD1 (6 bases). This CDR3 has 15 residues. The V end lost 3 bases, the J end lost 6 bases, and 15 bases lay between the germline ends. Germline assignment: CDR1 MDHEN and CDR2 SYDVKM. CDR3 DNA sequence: TGTGCCAGCAGTTTCTTAGGGCCAGGGGCCAATGAGCAGTTCTTC. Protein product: CASSFLGPGANEQFF.